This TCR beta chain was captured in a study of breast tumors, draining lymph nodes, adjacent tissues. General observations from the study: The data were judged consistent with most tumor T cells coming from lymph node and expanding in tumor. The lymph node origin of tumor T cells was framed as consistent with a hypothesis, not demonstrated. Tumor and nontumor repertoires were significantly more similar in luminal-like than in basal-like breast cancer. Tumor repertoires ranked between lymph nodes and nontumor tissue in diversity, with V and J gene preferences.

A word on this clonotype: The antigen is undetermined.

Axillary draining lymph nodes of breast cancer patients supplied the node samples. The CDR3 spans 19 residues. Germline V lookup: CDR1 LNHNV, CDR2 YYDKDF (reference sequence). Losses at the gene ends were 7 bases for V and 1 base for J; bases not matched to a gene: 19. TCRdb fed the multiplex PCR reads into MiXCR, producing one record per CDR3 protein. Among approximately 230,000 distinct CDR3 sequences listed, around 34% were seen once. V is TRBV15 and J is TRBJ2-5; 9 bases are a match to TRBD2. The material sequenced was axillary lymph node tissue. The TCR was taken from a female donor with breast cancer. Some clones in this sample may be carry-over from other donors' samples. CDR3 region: CATIGMGLRLAGTQETQYF. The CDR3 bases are TGTGCCACCATCGGAATGGGGCTAAGGCTAGCGGGGACCCAAGAGACCCAGTACTTC.